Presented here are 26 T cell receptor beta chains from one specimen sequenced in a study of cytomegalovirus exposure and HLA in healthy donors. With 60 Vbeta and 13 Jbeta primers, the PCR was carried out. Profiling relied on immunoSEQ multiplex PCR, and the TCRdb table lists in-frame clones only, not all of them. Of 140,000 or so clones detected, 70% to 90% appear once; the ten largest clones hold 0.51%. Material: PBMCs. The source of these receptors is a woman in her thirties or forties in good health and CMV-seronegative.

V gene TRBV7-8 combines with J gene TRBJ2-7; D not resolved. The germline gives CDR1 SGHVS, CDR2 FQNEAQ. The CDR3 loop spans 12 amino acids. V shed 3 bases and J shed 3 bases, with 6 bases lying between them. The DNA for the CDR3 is TGTGCCAGCAGCTTGGAGTTCTACGAGCAGTACTTC. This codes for CASSLEFYEQYF. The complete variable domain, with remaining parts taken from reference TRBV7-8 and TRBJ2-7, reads GAGVSQSPRYKVAKRGQDVALRCDPISGHVSLFWYQQALGQGPEFLTYFQNEAQLDKSGLPSDRFFAERPEGSVSTLKIQRTQQEDSAVYLCASSLEFYEQYFGPGTRLTVT.

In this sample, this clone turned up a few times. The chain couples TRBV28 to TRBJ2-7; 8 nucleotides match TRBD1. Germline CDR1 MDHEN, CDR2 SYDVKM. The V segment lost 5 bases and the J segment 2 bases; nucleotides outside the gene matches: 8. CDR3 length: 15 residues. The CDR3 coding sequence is TGTGCCAGCAGTGCACCGGGACAGGTGACCTACGAGCAGTACTTC. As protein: CASSAPGQVTYEQYF.

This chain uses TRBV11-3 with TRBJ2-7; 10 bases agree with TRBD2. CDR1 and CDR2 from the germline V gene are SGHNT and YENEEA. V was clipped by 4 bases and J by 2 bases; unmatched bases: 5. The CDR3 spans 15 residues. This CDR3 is CASSYRTSGPYEQYF. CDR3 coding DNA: TGTGCCAGCAGCTACCGGACTAGCGGTCCCTACGAGCAGTACTTC.

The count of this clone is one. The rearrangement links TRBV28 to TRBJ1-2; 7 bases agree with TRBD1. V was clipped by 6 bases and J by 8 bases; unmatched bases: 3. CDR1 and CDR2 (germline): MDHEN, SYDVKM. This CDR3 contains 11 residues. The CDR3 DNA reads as TGTGCCAGCAGGCAGGGGGACGGCTACACCTTC. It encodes CASRQGDGYTF.

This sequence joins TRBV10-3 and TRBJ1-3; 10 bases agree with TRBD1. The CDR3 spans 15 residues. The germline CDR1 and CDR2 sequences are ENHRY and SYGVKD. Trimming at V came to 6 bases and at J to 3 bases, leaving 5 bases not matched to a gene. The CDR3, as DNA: TGTGCCATCAGAGGACAGGGGGTGGGTGGAAACACCATATATTTT. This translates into CAIRGQGVGGNTIYF.

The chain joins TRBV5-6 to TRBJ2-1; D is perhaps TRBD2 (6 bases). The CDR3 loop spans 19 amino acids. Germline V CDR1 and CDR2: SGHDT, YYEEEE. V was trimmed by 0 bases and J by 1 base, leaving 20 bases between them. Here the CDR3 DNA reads TGTGCCAGCAGCTTGGGGGGACCGACTAGGGCCCTATCCTACAATGAGCAGTTCTTC. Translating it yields CASSLGGPTRALSYNEQFF.

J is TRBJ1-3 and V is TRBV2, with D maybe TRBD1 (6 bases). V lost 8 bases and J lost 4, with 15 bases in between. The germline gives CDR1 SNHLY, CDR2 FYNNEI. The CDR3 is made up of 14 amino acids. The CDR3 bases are TGTGCCAGCGCCCCGTTGGGGACAGGAAACACCATATATTTT. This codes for CASAPLGTGNTIYF.

CDR3 bases: TGCGCCAGCAGCTTGGATGGGGGCTTGAACACTGAAGCTTTCTTT. It translates to CASSLDGGLNTEAFF. This rearrangement joins TRBV5-1 to TRBJ1-1, with a tentative D call TRBD1 (6 bases). V was clipped by 0 bases and J by 0 bases, with 9 bases between them. Germline V gene lookup returns CDR1 SGHRS and CDR2 YFSETQ. The CDR3 consists of 15 residues. The entire variable domain, with the rest obtained from reference TRBV5-1 and TRBJ1-1, is as follows: KAGVTQTPRYLIKTRGQQVTLSCSPISGHRSVSWYQQTPGQGLQFLFEYFSETQRNKGNFPGRFSGRQFSNSRSEMNVSTLELGDSALYLCASSLDGGLNTEAFFGQGTRLTVV.

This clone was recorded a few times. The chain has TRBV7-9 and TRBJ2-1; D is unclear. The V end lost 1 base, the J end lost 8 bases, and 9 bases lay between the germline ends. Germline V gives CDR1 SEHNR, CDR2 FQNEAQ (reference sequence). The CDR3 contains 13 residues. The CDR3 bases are TGTGCCAGCAGCTTAGTGGTCCGGTATGAGCAGTTCTTC. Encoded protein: CASSLVVRYEQFF.

In DNA form, the CDR3 reads TGCGCCAGCAGCGGAGGACTAGCGGGAGGGTCGGGTGTGCGGTACGAGCAGTACTTC. It specifies CASSGGLAGGSGVRYEQYF. The rearrangement uses TRBV5-1 and TRBJ2-7; 15 nucleotides align to TRBD2. The J segment lost 4 bases and the V segment lost 4 bases, leaving 15 bases of the junction unmatched. The germline V gene encodes CDR1 SGHRS and CDR2 YFSETQ. CDR3 length: 19 residues.

The CDR3: CSVEDPGTLNIQYF. The CDR3 nucleotides read TGCAGCGTTGAAGATCCCGGGACTTTAAACATTCAGTACTTC. V and J are TRBV29-1 and TRBJ2-4; weak D call: TRBD2 (6 bases). The V gene's germline CDR1 is SQVTM and CDR2 ANQGSEA. Trimming removed 0 bases at V and 6 bases at J, with 12 bases between. This CDR3 has 14 residues.

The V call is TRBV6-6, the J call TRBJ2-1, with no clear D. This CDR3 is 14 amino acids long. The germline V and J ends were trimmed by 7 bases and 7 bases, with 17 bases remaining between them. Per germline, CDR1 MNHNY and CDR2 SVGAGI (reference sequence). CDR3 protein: CASKKEKKRNEQFF. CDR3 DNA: TGTGCCAGCAAAAAGGAGAAGAAGAGGAATGAGCAGTTCTTC.

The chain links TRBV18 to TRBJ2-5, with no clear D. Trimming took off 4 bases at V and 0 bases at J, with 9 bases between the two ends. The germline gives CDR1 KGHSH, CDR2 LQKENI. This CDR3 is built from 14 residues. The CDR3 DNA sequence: TGTGCCAGCTCACGGTTGCGGAACCAAGAGACCCAGTACTTC. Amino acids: CASSRLRNQETQYF.

The CDR3 region is CASSVQGFGEQFF. CDR3 nucleotides: TGTGCCAGCAGCGTACAGGGTTTCGGGGAGCAGTTCTTC. The genes are TRBV9 and TRBJ2-1; D might be TRBD1 (5 bases). This CDR3 region has 13 residues. Germline CDR1 SGDLS, CDR2 YYNGEE. Trimming cost V 1 base and J 10 bases, with 12 bases left between them.

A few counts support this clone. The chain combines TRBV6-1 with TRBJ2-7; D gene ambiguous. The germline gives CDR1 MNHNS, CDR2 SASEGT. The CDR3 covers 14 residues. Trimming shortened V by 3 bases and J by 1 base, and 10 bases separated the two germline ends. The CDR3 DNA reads TGTGCCAGCAGTGAGCACCCAGTTTCCTACGAGCAGTACTTC. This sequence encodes CASSEHPVSYEQYF.

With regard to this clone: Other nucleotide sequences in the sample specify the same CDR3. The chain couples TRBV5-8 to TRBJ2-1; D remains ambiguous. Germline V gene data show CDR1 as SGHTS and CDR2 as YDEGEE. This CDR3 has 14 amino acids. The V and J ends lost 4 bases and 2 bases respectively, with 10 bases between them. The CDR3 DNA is TGTGCCAGCAGCCGGCAGGCCACCTACAATGAGCAGTTCTTC. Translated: CASSRQATYNEQFF.

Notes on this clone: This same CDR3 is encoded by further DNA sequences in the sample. CDR3 amino acids: CASSLGGATNEKLFF. CDR3 coding DNA: TGCGCCAGCAGCCTTGGAGGGGCAACTAATGAAAAACTGTTTTTT. The chain is built from TRBV5-1 and TRBJ1-4; possibly TRBD1 for D (5 bases). Germline V gene sequence: CDR1 SGHRS, CDR2 YFSETQ. CDR3 length: 15 residues. The V gene lost 4 bases and the J gene lost 0 bases, with 10 bases spanning the gap.

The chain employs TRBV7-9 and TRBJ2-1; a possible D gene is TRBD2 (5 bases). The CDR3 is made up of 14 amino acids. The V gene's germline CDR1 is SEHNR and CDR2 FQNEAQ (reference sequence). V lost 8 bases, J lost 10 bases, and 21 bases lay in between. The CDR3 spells CASVLGPNRGEQFF. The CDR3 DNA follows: TGTGCCAGCGTTTTAGGGCCTAACCGGGGAGAGCAGTTCTTC.

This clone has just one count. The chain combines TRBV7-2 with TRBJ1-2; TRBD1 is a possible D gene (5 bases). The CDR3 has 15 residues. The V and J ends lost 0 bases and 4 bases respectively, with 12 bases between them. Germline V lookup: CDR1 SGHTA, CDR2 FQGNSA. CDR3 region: CASSLAAGAGYGYTF. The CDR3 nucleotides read TGTGCCAGCAGCTTAGCGGCTGGGGCTGGCTATGGCTACACCTTC. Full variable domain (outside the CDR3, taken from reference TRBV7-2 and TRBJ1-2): GAGVSQSPSNKVTEKGKDVELRCDPISGHTALYWYRQSLGQGLEFLIYFQGNSAPDKSGLPSDRFSAERTGGSVSTLTIQRTQQEDSAVYLCASSLAAGAGYGYTFGSGTRLTVV.

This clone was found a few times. The CDR3 coding sequence is TGTGCCAGCAGCTTAGCGGGACAGGAGAAAAAACTGTTTTTT. It specifies CASSLAGQEKKLFF. This chain joins TRBV7-9 and TRBJ1-4; 8 bases are a match to TRBD1. CDR1 and CDR2 (germline): SEHNR, FQNEAQ (reference sequence). This CDR3 is 14 amino acids long. V was pared by 0 bases and J by 9 bases, with 3 bases of the junction left unmatched.

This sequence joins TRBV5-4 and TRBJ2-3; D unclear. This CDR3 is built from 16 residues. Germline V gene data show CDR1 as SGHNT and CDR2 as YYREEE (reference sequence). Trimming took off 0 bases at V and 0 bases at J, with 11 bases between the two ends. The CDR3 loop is CASSLDGRVSTDTQYF. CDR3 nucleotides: TGTGCCAGCAGCTTGGATGGGCGCGTTAGCACAGATACGCAGTATTTT.

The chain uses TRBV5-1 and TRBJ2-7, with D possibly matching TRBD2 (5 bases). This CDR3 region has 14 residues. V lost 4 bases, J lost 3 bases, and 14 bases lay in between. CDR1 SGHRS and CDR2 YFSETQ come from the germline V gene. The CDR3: CASSHYDGGYEQYF. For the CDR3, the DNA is TGCGCCAGCAGCCATTACGACGGAGGCTACGAGCAGTACTTC.

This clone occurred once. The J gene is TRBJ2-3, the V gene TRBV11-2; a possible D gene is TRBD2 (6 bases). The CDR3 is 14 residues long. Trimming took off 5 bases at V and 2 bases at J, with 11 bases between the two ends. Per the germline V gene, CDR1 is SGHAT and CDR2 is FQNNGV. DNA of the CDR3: TGTGCCAGCAGCCTGACTAGAAACACAGATACGCAGTATTTT. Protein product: CASSLTRNTDTQYF.

The CDR3 nucleotides read TGTGCCAGCAGTGAATGGGGACAGGGTCGAGAGACCCAGTACTTC. Encoded protein: CASSEWGQGRETQYF. The rearrangement links TRBV25-1 to TRBJ2-5; 9 nucleotides agree with TRBD1. This CDR3 region has 15 residues. V lost 1 base, J lost 4 bases, and 4 bases stayed unmatched. Germline V gene sequence: CDR1 MGHDK, CDR2 SYGVNS.

This CDR3 reads CASSQEARLAYNEQFF. The CDR3 nucleotides read TGCGCCAGCAGCCAAGAGGCAAGACTAGCCTACAATGAGCAGTTCTTC. This chain links TRBV4-1 with TRBJ2-1; tentative D call: TRBD2 (6 bases). V shed 0 bases and J shed 2 bases, with 11 bases lying between them. The CDR3 loop spans 16 amino acids. Germline V gives CDR1 MGHRA, CDR2 YSYEKL.

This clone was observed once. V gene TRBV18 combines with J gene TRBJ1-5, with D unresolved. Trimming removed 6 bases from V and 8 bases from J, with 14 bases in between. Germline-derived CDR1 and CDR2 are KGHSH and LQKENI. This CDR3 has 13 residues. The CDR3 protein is CASSFGGSEPQHF. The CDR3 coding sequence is TGTGCCAGCTCGTTTGGCGGTTCGGAGCCCCAGCATTTT.